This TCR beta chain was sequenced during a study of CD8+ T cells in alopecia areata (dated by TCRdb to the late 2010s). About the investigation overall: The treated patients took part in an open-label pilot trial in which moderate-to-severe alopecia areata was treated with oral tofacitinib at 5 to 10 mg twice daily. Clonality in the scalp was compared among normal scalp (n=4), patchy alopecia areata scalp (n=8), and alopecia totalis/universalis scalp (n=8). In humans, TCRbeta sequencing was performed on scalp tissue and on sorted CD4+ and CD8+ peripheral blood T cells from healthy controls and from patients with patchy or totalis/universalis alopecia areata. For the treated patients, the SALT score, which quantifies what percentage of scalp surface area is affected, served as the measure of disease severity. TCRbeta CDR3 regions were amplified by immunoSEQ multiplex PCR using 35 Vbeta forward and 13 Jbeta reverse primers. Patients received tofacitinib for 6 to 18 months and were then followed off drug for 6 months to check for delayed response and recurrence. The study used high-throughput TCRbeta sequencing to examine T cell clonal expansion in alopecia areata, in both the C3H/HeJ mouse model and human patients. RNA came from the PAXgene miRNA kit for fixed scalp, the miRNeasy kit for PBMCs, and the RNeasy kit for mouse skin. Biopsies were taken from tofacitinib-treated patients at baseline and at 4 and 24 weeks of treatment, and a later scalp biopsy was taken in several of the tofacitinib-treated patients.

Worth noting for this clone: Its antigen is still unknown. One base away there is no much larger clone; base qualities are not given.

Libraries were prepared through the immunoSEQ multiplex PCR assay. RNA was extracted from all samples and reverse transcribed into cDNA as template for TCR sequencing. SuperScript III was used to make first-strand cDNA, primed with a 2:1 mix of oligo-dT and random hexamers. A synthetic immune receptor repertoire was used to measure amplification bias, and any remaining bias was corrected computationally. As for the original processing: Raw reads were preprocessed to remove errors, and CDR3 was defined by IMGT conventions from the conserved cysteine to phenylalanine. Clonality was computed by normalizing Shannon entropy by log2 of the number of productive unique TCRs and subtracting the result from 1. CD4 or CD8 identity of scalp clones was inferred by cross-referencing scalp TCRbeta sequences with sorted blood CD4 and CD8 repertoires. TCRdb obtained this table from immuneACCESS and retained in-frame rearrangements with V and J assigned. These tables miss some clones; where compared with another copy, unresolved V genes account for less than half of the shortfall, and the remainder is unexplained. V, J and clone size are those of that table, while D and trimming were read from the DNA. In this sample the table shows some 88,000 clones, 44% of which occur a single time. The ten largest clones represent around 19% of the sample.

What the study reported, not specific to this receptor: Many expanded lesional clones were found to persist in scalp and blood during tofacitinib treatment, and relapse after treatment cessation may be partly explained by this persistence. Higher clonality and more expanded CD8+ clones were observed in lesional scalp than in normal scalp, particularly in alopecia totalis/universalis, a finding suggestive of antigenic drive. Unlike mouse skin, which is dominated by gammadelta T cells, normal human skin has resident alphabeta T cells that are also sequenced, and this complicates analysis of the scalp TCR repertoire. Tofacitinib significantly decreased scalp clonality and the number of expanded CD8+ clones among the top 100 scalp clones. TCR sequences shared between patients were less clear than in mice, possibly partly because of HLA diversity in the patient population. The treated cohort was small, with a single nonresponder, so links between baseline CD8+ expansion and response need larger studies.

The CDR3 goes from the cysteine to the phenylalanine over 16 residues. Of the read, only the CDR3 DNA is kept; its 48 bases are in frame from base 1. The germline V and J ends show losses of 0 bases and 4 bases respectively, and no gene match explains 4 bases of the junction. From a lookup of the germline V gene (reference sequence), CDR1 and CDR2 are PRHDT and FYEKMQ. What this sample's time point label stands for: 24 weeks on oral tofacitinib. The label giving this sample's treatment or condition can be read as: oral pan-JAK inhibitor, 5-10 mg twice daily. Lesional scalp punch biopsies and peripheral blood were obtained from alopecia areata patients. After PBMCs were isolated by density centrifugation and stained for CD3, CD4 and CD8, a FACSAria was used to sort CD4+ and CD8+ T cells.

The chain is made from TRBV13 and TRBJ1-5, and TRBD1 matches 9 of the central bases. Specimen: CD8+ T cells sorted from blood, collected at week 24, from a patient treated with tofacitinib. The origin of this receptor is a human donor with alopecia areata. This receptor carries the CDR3 CASSLGRGTGNQPQHF. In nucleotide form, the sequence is TGTGCCAGCAGCTTAGGCAGGGGGACAGGGAATCAGCCCCAGCATTTT.